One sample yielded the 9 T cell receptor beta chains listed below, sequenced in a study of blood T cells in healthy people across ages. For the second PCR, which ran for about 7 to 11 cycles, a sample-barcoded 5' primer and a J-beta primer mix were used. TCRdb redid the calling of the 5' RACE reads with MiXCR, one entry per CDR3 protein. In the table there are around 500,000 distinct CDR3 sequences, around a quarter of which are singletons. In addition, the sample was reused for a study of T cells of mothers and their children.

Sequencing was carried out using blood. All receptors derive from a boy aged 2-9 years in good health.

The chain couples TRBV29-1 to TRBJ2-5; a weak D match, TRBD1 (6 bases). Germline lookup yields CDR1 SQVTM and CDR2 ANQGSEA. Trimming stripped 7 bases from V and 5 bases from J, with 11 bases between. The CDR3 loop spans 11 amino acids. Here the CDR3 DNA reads TGCAGCGCAGGGGTAAGGGAGACCCAGTACTTC. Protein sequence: CSAGVRETQYF.

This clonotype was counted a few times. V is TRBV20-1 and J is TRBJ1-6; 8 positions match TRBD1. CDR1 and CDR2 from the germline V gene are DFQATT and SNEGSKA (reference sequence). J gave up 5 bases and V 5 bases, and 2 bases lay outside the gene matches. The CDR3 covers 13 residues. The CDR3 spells CSAGGQDNSPLHF. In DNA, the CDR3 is TGCAGTGCTGGGGGACAGGATAATTCACCCCTCCACTTT.

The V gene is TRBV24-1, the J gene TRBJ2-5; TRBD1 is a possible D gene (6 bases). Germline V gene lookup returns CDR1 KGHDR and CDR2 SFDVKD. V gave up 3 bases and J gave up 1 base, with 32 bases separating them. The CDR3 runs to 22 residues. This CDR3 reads CATSDLRTARSSNSASQETQYF. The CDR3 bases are TGTGCCACCAGTGATCTAAGGACAGCTCGGTCCTCGAATAGCGCGTCCCAAGAGACCCAGTACTTC.

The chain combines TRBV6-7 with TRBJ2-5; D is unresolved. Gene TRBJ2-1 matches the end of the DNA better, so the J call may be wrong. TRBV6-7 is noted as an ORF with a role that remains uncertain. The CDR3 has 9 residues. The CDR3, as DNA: TGTGCCAGCAGGGGAGAGCAGTTCTTC. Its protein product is CASRGEQFF.

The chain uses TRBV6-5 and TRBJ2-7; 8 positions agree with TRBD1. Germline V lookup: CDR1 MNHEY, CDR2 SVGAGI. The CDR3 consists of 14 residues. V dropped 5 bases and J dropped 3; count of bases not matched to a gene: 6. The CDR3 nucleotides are TGTGCCAGCAGTGCCGGACAGGGTGGCTACGAGCAGTACTTC. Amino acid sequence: CASSAGQGGYEQYF.

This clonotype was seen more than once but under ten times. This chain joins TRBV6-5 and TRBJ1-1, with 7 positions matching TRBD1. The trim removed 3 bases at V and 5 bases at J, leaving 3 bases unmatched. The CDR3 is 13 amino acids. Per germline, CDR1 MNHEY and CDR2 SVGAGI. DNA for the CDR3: TGTGCCAGCAGTTATGACAGGGCGACTGAAGCTTTCTTT. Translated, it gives CASSYDRATEAFF.

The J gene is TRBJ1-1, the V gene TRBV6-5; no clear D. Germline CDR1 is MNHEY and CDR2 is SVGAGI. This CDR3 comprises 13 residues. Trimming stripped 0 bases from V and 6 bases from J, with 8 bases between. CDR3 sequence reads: CASSYSSGAEAFF. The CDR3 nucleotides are TGTGCCAGCAGTTACTCGAGTGGCGCTGAAGCTTTCTTT.

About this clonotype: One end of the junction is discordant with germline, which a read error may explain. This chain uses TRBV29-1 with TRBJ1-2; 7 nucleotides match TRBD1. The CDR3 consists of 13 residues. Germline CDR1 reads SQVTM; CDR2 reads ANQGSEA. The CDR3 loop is CSVESSERGQPVF. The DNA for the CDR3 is TGCAGCGTTGAATCCTCAGAGAGGGGACAGCCGGTCTTC.

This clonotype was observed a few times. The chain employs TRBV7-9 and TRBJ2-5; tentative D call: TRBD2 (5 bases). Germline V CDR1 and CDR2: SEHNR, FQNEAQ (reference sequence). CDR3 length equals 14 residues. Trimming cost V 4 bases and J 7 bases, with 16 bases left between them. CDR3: CASSSFSPEGTQYF. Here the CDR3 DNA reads TGTGCCAGCAGCTCCTTCAGTCCTGAGGGGACCCAGTACTTC.